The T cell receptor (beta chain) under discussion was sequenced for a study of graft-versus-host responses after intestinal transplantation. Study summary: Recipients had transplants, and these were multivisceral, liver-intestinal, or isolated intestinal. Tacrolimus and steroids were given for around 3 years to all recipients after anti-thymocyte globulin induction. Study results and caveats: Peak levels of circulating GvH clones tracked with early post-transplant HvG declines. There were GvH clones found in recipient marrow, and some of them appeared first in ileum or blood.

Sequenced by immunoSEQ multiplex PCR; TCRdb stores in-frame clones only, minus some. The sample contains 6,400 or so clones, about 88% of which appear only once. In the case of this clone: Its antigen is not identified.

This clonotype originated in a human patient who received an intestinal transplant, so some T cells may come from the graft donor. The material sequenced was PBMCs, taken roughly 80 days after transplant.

CDR3 sequence reads: CASSLQQREEQFF. The DNA for the CDR3 is TGTGCCAGCAGTTTACAGCAGCGGGAAGAGCAGTTCTTC. The V and J genes are TRBV27 and TRBJ2-1; TRBD2 agrees at 7 bases. This CDR3 has 13 residues. Losses at the gene ends were 2 bases for V and 10 bases for J; bases not matched to a gene: 5. Germline V gene lookup returns CDR1 MNHEY and CDR2 SMNVEV (reference sequence).